Presented here are 3 T cell receptor beta chains from one specimen sequenced in a study of Ad26.COV2.S vaccination and SARS-CoV-2 variants. Treatment reported: roughly 20 received Ad26.COV2.S at low or high dose, single or two shots; 5 received placebo; per-sample allocation not given. Vaccine and placebo recipients were sampled on day 63 after the first injection. Sequencing used immunoSEQ multiplex PCR; TCRdb keeps in-frame clones, though not all of them. Of a few hundred thousand clones in the sample, 88% were seen once. Sequencing was performed on peripheral blood, taken in a trial of Ad26.COV2.S vaccine versus placebo. These receptors came from a person aged 18-65 years who received the Ad26.COV2.S COVID-19 vaccine or a placebo.

The chain carries TRBV6-5 and TRBJ2-5; D may match TRBD1 or TRBD2 (5 bases each). Per germline, CDR1 MNHEY and CDR2 SVGAGI. Trimming took off 2 bases at V and 7 bases at J, with 11 bases between the two ends. This CDR3 contains 13 residues. CDR3 region: CASSYLTGGTQYF. The CDR3 region has the DNA TGTGCCAGCAGTTACCTCACAGGAGGGACCCAGTACTTC.

The V and J genes are TRBV30 and TRBJ1-1; no reliable D call. Germline V gives CDR1 GTSNPN, CDR2 SVGIG (reference sequence). This CDR3 comprises 12 residues. The V gene lost 3 bases and the J gene lost 2 bases, with 7 bases spanning the gap. The CDR3 nucleotides are TGTGCCTGGAGGGGAATAAACACTGAAGCTTTCTTT. This codes for CAWRGINTEAFF.

The rearrangement links TRBV7-2 to TRBJ2-5, with a tentative D call TRBD1 (5 bases). This CDR3 contains 14 residues. Germline values: CDR1 SGHTA, CDR2 FQGNSA. V lost 1 base, J lost 0 bases, and 6 bases lay in between. CDR3 region: CASSLVGDQETQYF. The CDR3 DNA is TGTGCCAGCAGCTTAGTAGGGGACCAAGAGACCCAGTACTTC.